This T cell receptor (beta chain) was identified in a study of blood T cell repertoires in COVID-19. This CDR3 is 15 amino acids long. Per the germline V gene, CDR1 is MDHEN and CDR2 is SYDVKM. Trimming shortened V by 2 bases and J by 5 bases, and 15 bases separated the two germline ends. This clone has a handful of counts. The table came from immunoSEQ multiplex PCR; TCRdb's copy has only in-frame clones and leaves some out. The table includes about 310,000 clones, roughly 89% detected once. Sequences were obtained from PBMCs or T cells enriched from blood (not recorded which). The receptor was derived from a man in his sixties who had recovered from COVID-19. The chain recombines TRBV28 with TRBJ1-1; D remains unclear. CDR3 sequence (DNA): TGTGCCAGCAGTTTAATAGCCCTTGAGGCGACTGAAGCTTTCTTT. This sequence encodes CASSLIALEATEAFF.